This TCR beta chain stems from a study of blood T cells in healthy people across ages. For the second PCR, which ran for roughly 6 to 11 cycles, a sample-barcoded 5' primer and a J-beta primer mix were used. TCRdb used MiXCR to reprocess the 5' RACE reads, holding one entry per CDR3 protein. The sample lists around 990,000 distinct CDR3 sequences; about two fifths were seen once. Comments on this clonotype: One end of the junction varies from germline; a read error may be responsible.

The germline V gene has CDR1 DFQATT and CDR2 SNEGSKA (reference sequence). The CDR3 is 17 residues long. The source is a man younger than 35 in good health. The specimen sequenced was blood. This chain links TRBV20-1 with TRBJ1-3, with 7 bases that match TRBD1. Here the CDR3 DNA reads TGCAGTGCTAGTCCCATCCCCTCCACAGGGGAAGGAAGCACCATATATTTT. Encoded protein: CSASPIPSTGEGSTIYF.